These T cell receptor beta chains were read from a single sample in a study of T cells expressing NK-cell markers. For each CDR3 protein, TCRdb gives one entry from its re-call of the 5' RACE reads, without DNA. Listed are under 500,000 distinct CDR3 sequences; 7.3% falls within the top ten. Sequenced input: blood T cells: a sorted CD56 or NKG2C T cell subset, CD4+ or CD8+ T cells, or bulk PBMC T cells (not recorded which). The receptor source for this set is a woman between 18 and 70 years old in good health. CDR3s include the opening cysteine and the closing phenylalanine or tryptophan. Each record gives: V gene, J gene, CDR3 protein.

v_gene: TRBV18
j_gene: TRBJ2-6
CDR3aa: CASSPMVSGANVLTF

v_gene: TRBV28
j_gene: TRBJ2-3
CDR3aa: CASLTGLSTDTQYF

v_gene: TRBV9
j_gene: TRBJ2-7
CDR3aa: CASSVGPSVYEQYF

v_gene: TRBV9
j_gene: TRBJ2-1
CDR3aa: CASSVGLLANEQFF

v_gene: TRBV28
j_gene: TRBJ2-3
CDR3aa: CASSSGTSGVTQYF

v_gene: TRBV30
j_gene: TRBJ1-5
CDR3aa: CACRALGNQPQHF

v_gene: TRBV24-1
j_gene: TRBJ2-7
CDR3aa: CATSEKGRDPSYEQYF

v_gene: TRBV11-2
j_gene: TRBJ2-5
CDR3aa: CASSAHMETQYF

v_gene: TRBV28
j_gene: TRBJ2-7
CDR3aa: CASRGGANEQYF

v_gene: TRBV6-5
j_gene: TRBJ1-2
CDR3aa: CASSYSMVRNYGYTF

v_gene: TRBV24-1
j_gene: TRBJ2-7
CDR3aa: CATSDPGDPYYEQYF

v_gene: TRBV5-1
j_gene: TRBJ2-2
CDR3aa: CASSWLASTGELFF

v_gene: TRBV9
j_gene: TRBJ2-1
CDR3aa: CASSGYRDRGRNEQFF

v_gene: TRBV10-3
j_gene: TRBJ2-2
CDR3aa: CAISTDREAGELFF

v_gene: TRBV20-1
j_gene: TRBJ2-1
CDR3aa: CSAPRGGAHNEQFF

v_gene: TRBV12-3/TRBV12-4
j_gene: TRBJ2-5
CDR3aa: CASSLDGRTAGTQYF

v_gene: TRBV7-2
j_gene: TRBJ2-4
CDR3aa: CASSLQTAKNIQYF

v_gene: TRBV7-9
j_gene: TRBJ2-3
CDR3aa: CASSLERGLQDTQYF

v_gene: TRBV3-1
j_gene: TRBJ2-3
CDR3aa: CASSQGGAGGRTDTQYF

v_gene: TRBV6-5
j_gene: TRBJ2-7
CDR3aa: CASSYSFSGRWTYEQYF

v_gene: TRBV20-1
j_gene: TRBJ1-4
CDR3aa: CSARDPEGRENEKLFF

v_gene: TRBV6-5
j_gene: TRBJ2-5
CDR3aa: CASSYQGRETQYF

v_gene: TRBV20-1
j_gene: TRBJ2-1
CDR3aa: CSPTESSYNEQFF

v_gene: TRBV6-2/TRBV6-3
j_gene: TRBJ2-3
CDR3aa: CASSYPRRGADTQYF

v_gene: TRBV29-1
j_gene: TRBJ2-1
CDR3aa: CSASGTGVYNEQFF

v_gene: TRBV6-1
j_gene: TRBJ1-5
CDR3aa: CASTSTGTGDQPQHF

v_gene: TRBV4-3
j_gene: TRBJ2-3
CDR3aa: CASSPRTGGSTDTQYF

v_gene: TRBV12-3/TRBV12-4
j_gene: TRBJ1-2
CDR3aa: CASATQRFYGYTF

v_gene: TRBV4-3
j_gene: TRBJ2-3
CDR3aa: CASSQAALAGGGTDTQYF

v_gene: TRBV12-3/TRBV12-4
j_gene: TRBJ2-6
CDR3aa: CASSFGGAAGANVLTF

v_gene: TRBV18
j_gene: TRBJ1-5
CDR3aa: CASSPPTVNQPQHF

v_gene: TRBV7-2
j_gene: TRBJ1-1
CDR3aa: CASSPSGTGTEAFF

v_gene: TRBV6-2/TRBV6-3
j_gene: TRBJ2-1
CDR3aa: CASSSGPFDEQFF

v_gene: TRBV4-3
j_gene: TRBJ2-1
CDR3aa: CASSHSPNTYNEQFF

v_gene: TRBV5-5
j_gene: TRBJ2-1
CDR3aa: CASSPFVGIMQFF

v_gene: TRBV7-3
j_gene: TRBJ1-4
CDR3aa: CASSLRGGFTEKLFF

v_gene: TRBV4-3
j_gene: TRBJ1-1
CDR3aa: CASSQVGKSLPYEAFF

v_gene: TRBV12-3/TRBV12-4
j_gene: TRBJ1-5
CDR3aa: CASSWGNQPQHF

v_gene: TRBV6-1
j_gene: TRBJ2-5
CDR3aa: CASSEMGGPFHSQYF

v_gene: TRBV20-1
j_gene: TRBJ1-5
CDR3aa: CSASTQGSNQPQHF

v_gene: TRBV2
j_gene: TRBJ2-2
CDR3aa: CASRGQGTGELFF

v_gene: TRBV11-1
j_gene: TRBJ2-1
CDR3aa: CASSLVAGAVNEQFF

v_gene: TRBV25-1
j_gene: TRBJ2-1
CDR3aa: CASSDAGLALNEQFF

v_gene: TRBV7-3
j_gene: TRBJ2-7
CDR3aa: CASSQKGHPAYEQYF

v_gene: TRBV29-1
j_gene: TRBJ2-2
CDR3aa: CSVPTDTGELFF

v_gene: TRBV3-1
j_gene: TRBJ1-3
CDR3aa: CASSQDQGGGTIYF

v_gene: TRBV9
j_gene: TRBJ2-1
CDR3aa: CASSPTGTTSYNEQFF

v_gene: TRBV6-5
j_gene: TRBJ2-1
CDR3aa: CASSSTNTGGNEQFF

v_gene: TRBV7-2
j_gene: TRBJ2-1
CDR3aa: CAIPGQGYNEQFF

v_gene: TRBV20-1
j_gene: TRBJ2-2
CDR3aa: CSAGPYRGQGGELFF

v_gene: TRBV5-1
j_gene: TRBJ1-4
CDR3aa: CASSSAAPGTGATNEKLFF

v_gene: TRBV9
j_gene: TRBJ1-2
CDR3aa: CASSVGAGNYGYTF